What follows are 16 T cell receptor beta chains derived from one specimen sequenced in a study of T cell responses to AZD1222 COVID-19 vaccine. Repertoires were generated with immunoSEQ multiplex PCR, while TCRdb's copy carries only in-frame clones and drops some. The sample includes 120,000 to 150,000 clones, about nine tenths of them seen just once. Sequences were derived from peripheral blood, sampled 28 days after the second AZD1222 dose. Source of these receptors: an adult who received the AZD1222 COVID-19 vaccine.

The V and J genes are TRBV24-1 and TRBJ2-7, with 14 bases lining up with TRBD2. V lost 3 bases and J lost 9; bases outside the gene matches: 9. The CDR3 spans 16 residues. Germline V gives CDR1 KGHDR, CDR2 SFDVKD. The CDR3 sequence is CATSDGSTSGGDRQYF. In DNA, the CDR3 is TGTGCCACCAGTGATGGGTCGACTAGCGGGGGGGATCGGCAGTACTTC.

The V gene is TRBV9, the J gene TRBJ1-5, with TRBD1 matching 11 bases. The germline CDR1 and CDR2 sequences are SGDLS and YYNGEE. Trimming removed 0 bases from V and 7 bases from J; junction bases left unmatched: 3. The length of the CDR3 is 15 residues. The CDR3 bases are TGTGCCAGCAGCGTAGGGACAGGGGGCGGGCAGCCCCAGCATTTT. This encodes CASSVGTGGGQPQHF. Using reference TRBV9 and TRBJ1-5 for the parts outside the CDR3, the full variable domain is DSGVTQTPKHLITATGQRVTLRCSPRSGDLSVYWYQQSLDQGLQFLIQYYNGEERAKGNILERFSAQQFPDLHSELNLSSLELGDSALYFCASSVGTGGGQPQHFGDGTRLSIL.

The J gene is TRBJ2-3, the V gene TRBV7-2; no firm D call. The CDR3 has 13 amino acids. Trimming shortened V by 5 bases and J by 4 bases, and 10 bases separated the two germline ends. From germline, CDR1 is SGHTA and CDR2 FQGNSA. The CDR3 loop is CASSAFWADTQYF. CDR3 bases: TGTGCCAGCAGCGCCTTCTGGGCAGATACGCAGTATTTT.

This chain joins TRBV7-8 and TRBJ1-5; 8 positions agree with TRBD1. Germline V CDR1 and CDR2: SGHVS, FQNEAQ. This CDR3 has 15 amino acids. J lost 7 bases, V lost 1 base, and 6 bases had no gene match. In nucleotides, the CDR3 is TGTGCCAGCAGCTTAGGAGACAGGGGCCGACAGCCCCAGCATTTT. It yields the protein CASSLGDRGRQPQHF.

The chain joins TRBV6-1 to TRBJ2-7, with a weak D call TRBD2 (5 bases). CDR1 and CDR2 (germline): MNHNS, SASEGT. Trimming removed 0 bases from V and 6 bases from J, with 18 bases in between. CDR3 length equals 16 residues. DNA for the CDR3: TGTGCCAGCAGTGAAGCGCATGGGGATCTTCGGGGCGAGCAGTACTTC. As protein: CASSEAHGDLRGEQYF.

The V gene is TRBV7-2, the J gene TRBJ2-1; the D is unclear. This CDR3 has 15 residues. Trimming cost V 1 base and J 0 bases, with 7 bases left between them. The germline gives CDR1 SGHTA, CDR2 FQGNSA. CDR3 residues: CASSLEASSYNEQFF. CDR3 sequence (DNA): TGTGCCAGCAGCTTAGAGGCGAGCTCCTACAATGAGCAGTTCTTC.

J is TRBJ2-5 and V is TRBV4-2, with D perhaps matching TRBD1 or TRBD2 (7 bases each). V was pared by 4 bases and J by 2 bases, with 14 bases between. Germline CDR1 LGHNA, CDR2 YNFKEQ. The CDR3 has 15 residues. The CDR3 loop is CASSRAQGGQETQYF. The CDR3 nucleotides are TGTGCCAGCAGCCGAGCCCAGGGGGGGCAAGAGACCCAGTACTTC.

The chain links TRBV9 to TRBJ1-5; 10 nucleotides agree with TRBD1. V gave up 0 bases and J gave up 1 base; unmatched junction bases: 13. CDR1 SGDLS and CDR2 YYNGEE come from the germline V gene. This CDR3 is 20 amino acids long. The CDR3 bases are TGTGCCAGCAGCGTAGCGGCGACAGGGGGCTCGAGGGCGAGCAATCAGCCCCAGCATTTT. Residues: CASSVAATGGSRASNQPQHF.

CDR3 protein: CATSRGGGAVEQYF. Here the CDR3 DNA reads TGTGCCACCAGCAGAGGCGGGGGAGCGGTTGAGCAGTACTTC. This chain uses TRBV15 with TRBJ2-7, with 7 positions matching TRBD2. The CDR3 spans 14 residues. CDR1 is LNHNV, CDR2 YYDKDF, per germline (reference sequence). The V gene end was trimmed by 1 base and the J gene end by 7 bases; junction bases not matched to a gene: 7.

The gene calls are TRBV3-1 (or the pseudogene TRBV3-2) and TRBJ2-5, with TRBD1 matching 8 bases. CDR3 length: 16 amino acids. Germline CDR1 LGHDT, CDR2 YNNKEL (reference sequence). V dropped 3 bases and J dropped 2; count of bases not matched to a gene: 8. This CDR3 is CASSHLMDRVQETQYF. The DNA for the CDR3 is TGTGCCAGCAGCCACCTCATGGACAGGGTTCAAGAGACCCAGTACTTC.

In DNA form, the CDR3 reads TGTGCCAGCACCCGGGACAGGGGATACGAGCAGTACTTC. Amino acid sequence: CASTRDRGYEQYF. The chain uses TRBV2 and TRBJ2-7, with 10 bases that match TRBD1. There are 13 residues in the CDR3. Germline lookup yields CDR1 SNHLY and CDR2 FYNNEI. Trimming removed 7 bases from V and 4 bases from J; junction bases left unmatched: 4.

The DNA for the CDR3 is TGTGCCAGCAGTGTCGAGCAGGGGTTGGGGACAGATACGCAGTATTTT. Protein: CASSVEQGLGTDTQYF. The J gene is TRBJ2-3, the V gene TRBV6-1; D is perhaps TRBD1 (6 bases). Germline CDR1 is MNHNS and CDR2 is SASEGT. V was clipped by 4 bases and J by 3 bases, with 17 bases between them. The CDR3 loop spans 16 amino acids.

The chain links TRBV27 to TRBJ1-5; D is unclear. The germline V gene encodes CDR1 MNHEY and CDR2 SMNVEV (reference sequence). The V and J ends lost 6 bases and 3 bases respectively, with 12 bases between them. The CDR3 spans 14 residues. The CDR3 region is CASSHHEDNQPQHF. In nucleotides, the CDR3 is TGTGCCAGCAGCCACCATGAGGACAATCAGCCCCAGCATTTT.

The genes are TRBV27 and TRBJ1-3, with 7 bases fitting TRBD1. Germline V gene lookup returns CDR1 MNHEY and CDR2 SMNVEV (reference sequence). The length of the CDR3 is 16 residues. Losses at the gene ends were 4 bases for V and 0 bases for J; bases not matched to a gene: 6. CDR3 nucleotide sequence: TGTGCCAGCAGTTCCCTCGACAGGGTCTCTGGAAACACCATATATTTT. It specifies CASSSLDRVSGNTIYF.

For the CDR3, the DNA is TGCGCCAGCAGCTTGGGGCTGATAAATGAAAAACTGTTTTTT. Its translation is CASSLGLINEKLFF. The chain is built from TRBV5-1 and TRBJ1-4; the D is unclear. The germline CDR1 and CDR2 sequences are SGHRS and YFSETQ. V was shortened by 0 bases and J by 5 bases, with 8 bases between the two germline ends. The CDR3 is made up of 14 amino acids.

The V gene is TRBV7-7, the J gene TRBJ1-3, with D unresolved. Germline V gene lookup returns CDR1 SSHAT and CDR2 FNYEAQ (reference sequence). CDR3 length: 15 amino acids. V lost 1 base to trimming and J lost 0 bases, with 7 bases between them. The chain's CDR3 is CASSLGADSGNTIYF. The DNA of the CDR3 is TGTGCCAGCAGCTTAGGGGCTGACTCTGGAAACACCATATATTTT.